This T cell receptor beta chain was retrieved from a study of PD-L1 blockade in urothelial cancer. Study as a whole: Once treatment had started, blood was analyzed at 3 weeks (second dose) and again at 6 weeks. Blood samples had a median of 141,255 T cells, just under 85,000 unique TCRs, and clonality 0.08 to 0.085.

The sample's time point: pretreatment peripheral blood. Patients suffered from locally advanced or metastatic urothelial carcinoma. Some clones are missing from TCRdb's copy, which holds only in-frame ones; the method was immunoSEQ multiplex PCR. The sample has some 44,000 clones, around 81% seen once. The count of this clone is one. The source of this sequence is a man in his sixties with urothelial cancer. The sample here was PBMCs, taken around atezolizumab (anti-PD-L1) treatment.

CDR3 protein: CASSESWLAFTDTQYF. CDR3 sequence (DNA): TGCGCCAGCAGTGAGTCGTGGCTAGCATTTACAGATACGCAGTATTTT. The chain employs TRBV10-2 and TRBJ2-3, with D maybe TRBD2 (5 bases). The CDR3 covers 16 residues. V lost 0 bases and J lost 3, with 13 bases in between. Germline CDR1 and CDR2: WSHSY and SAAADI.